The sequence of this T cell receptor (beta chain) was determined in a study of regulatory T cells in long-lasting Graves disease. This clonotype was seen a handful of times. The CDR3 is 16 residues long. Trimming removed 0 bases from V and 2 bases from J, with 11 bases in between. Germline CDR1 reads KGHSH; CDR2 reads LQKENI. Time point of the sample: newly diagnosed GD, antithyroid drugs for less than 3 months. Extracted RNA from PBMCs served as the source of the TCR library. Library construction for TCR beta used iRepertoire HTBI primers and Arm-PCR of CDR3 regions. TCRdb redid the calling of the multiplex PCR reads with MiXCR, one entry per CDR3 protein. The profile shows about 520,000 distinct CDR3 sequences, around 13% of them singletons. This sample was shared with a second study, whose subject was T cells in Graves' hyperthyroidism and ophthalmopathy.

Sequencing was performed on peripheral blood mononuclear cells (PBMCs), taken at new diagnosis, from a patient treated with antithyroid drugs. The receptor comes from a woman in her twenties or thirties with Graves disease. V usage is TRBV18 and J usage is TRBJ2-1; a possible D gene is TRBD2 (6 bases). The CDR3 is CASSPPGLRPYNEQFF. For the CDR3, the DNA is TGTGCCAGCTCACCACCGGGACTCAGACCCTACAATGAGCAGTTCTTC.